The clone carrying this T cell receptor (beta chain) was observed a few times. The antigen remains undetermined. This CDR3 is built from 14 residues. The J segment lost 3 bases and the V segment lost 8 bases, leaving 6 bases of the junction unmatched. MiXCR was run by TCRdb on the RT-PCR reads, yielding one entry per CDR3 protein. The sample holds 800,000 to 1,000,000 distinct CDR3 sequences, 21% seen once. The sample originates from a study of response to subunit inactivated influenza vaccine. Study-wide findings and caveats: The authors proposed limited new T cell recruitment per seasonal influenza vaccination.

The receptor's source is a man aged 50 to 60 who received an inactivated influenza vaccine. The specimen comprised PBMCs from blood, sampled 5 days after vaccination. V usage is TRBV12-3 or TRBV12-4 and J usage is TRBJ2-5, with TRBD2 matching over 10 bases. CDR3 in DNA: TGTGCCAGCTCCCTAGCGGGAGATGAAGAGACCCAGTACTTC. Its translation is CASSLAGDEETQYF.